This T cell receptor beta chain is from a study of blood T cell repertoires in COVID-19. Whole-study context: The United States, Italy and Spain supplied acute and convalescent COVID-19 samples. T cells, B-cell-depleted T cells, or PBMCs provided the cDNA or gDNA that served as material.

V lost 2 bases, J lost 8 bases, and 8 bases lay in between. The CDR3 extends over 13 amino acids. CDR1 KGHDR and CDR2 SFDVKD come from the germline V gene. Method: immunoSEQ multiplex PCR; TCRdb's copy keeps in-frame clones and lacks some. The sample has 300,000 to 350,000 clones; 87% are singletons. In assigning cohorts, the study relied on participant-reported clinical history. This rearrangement joins TRBV24-1 to TRBJ1-4; a weak D match, TRBD1 (5 bases). Sample: PBMCs or T cells enriched from blood (not recorded which). The TCR was taken from a woman aged 25 to 39 who had recovered from COVID-19. Here the CDR3 reads CATSDSGLEKLFF. The CDR3 coding sequence is TGTGCCACCAGTGATTCAGGGTTAGAAAAACTGTTTTTT.